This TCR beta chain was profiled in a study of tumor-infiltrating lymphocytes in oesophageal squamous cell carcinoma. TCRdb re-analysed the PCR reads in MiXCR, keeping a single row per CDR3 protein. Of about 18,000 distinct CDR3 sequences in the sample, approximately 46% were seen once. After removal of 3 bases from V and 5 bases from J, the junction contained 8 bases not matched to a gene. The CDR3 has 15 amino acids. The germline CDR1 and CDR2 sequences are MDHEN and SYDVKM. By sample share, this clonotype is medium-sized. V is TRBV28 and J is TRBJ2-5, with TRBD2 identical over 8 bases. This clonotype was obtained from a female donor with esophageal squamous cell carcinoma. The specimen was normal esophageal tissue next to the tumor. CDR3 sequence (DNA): TGTGCCAGCAGTTTTTCATCTAGCGGGCAGGAGACCCAGTACTTC. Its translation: CASSFSSSGQETQYF.